This T cell receptor (beta chain) was captured by sequencing in a study of blood T cell repertoires in COVID-19. Study information: Italy, Spain and the United States were the sources of the convalescent and acute COVID-19 samples. T cells, B-cell-depleted T cells, or PBMCs supplied cDNA or gDNA.

Trimming cost V 4 bases and J 2 bases, with 15 bases left between them. Per the germline V gene, CDR1 is SGHTA and CDR2 is FQGNSA. The CDR3 is 16 amino acids. TCRdb's table, derived via immunoSEQ multiplex PCR, lists solely in-frame clones and lacks some. Of hundreds of thousands of clones listed, about four fifths are singletons. The chain employs TRBV7-2 and TRBJ1-3; tentative D call: TRBD1 (6 bases). The sample was peripheral blood. The receptor's source is a woman of 80 years or more with acute or convalescent COVID-19. The DNA of the CDR3 is TGTGCCAGCAGCTCCAACAGGGTAAAAGCTGGAAACACCATATATTTT. This codes for CASSSNRVKAGNTIYF.